This TCR beta chain was identified during a study of shared clonotypes between healthy human individuals (TCRdb year 2020). Concerning the study at large: Three men and a couple of women, aged 18 to 49 years, made up the cohort. Each donor's leukapheresis produced roughly between about 0.8 and 10 billion PBMCs. To estimate repertoire size and how much clonotype sharing occurs between individuals, the study deeply sequenced the blood TCR repertoires of several healthy adults. Different laboratories and diverse techniques were used to prepare libraries and sequence TCR repertoires, to increase sequencing depth and limit assay-specific biases. Paper-wide results and their limitations: Pairwise subsampling led to the expectation that sequencing depth would affect the degree of clonotype sharing among donors. Sampling was restricted to blood, and TCR repertoires in tissues likely differ from the TCR repertoires found in blood. The small number of donors limited the genetic and exposure-history diversity represented.

The donors were healthy, HIV-negative adults with no recently reported acute infections or vaccinations. All donors were Caucasian adults living in Nashville, Tennessee, USA. In the unsorted samples, 70 million to 90 million PBMCs were counted, and genomic DNA was extracted using the QIAamp DNA Blood Mini kit. After blood collection by leukapheresis, PBMCs were isolated using Ficoll-Histopaque density gradient centrifugation and then cryopreserved in the vapor phase of liquid nitrogen. TCR CDR3 regions were amplified from genomic DNA by multiplex PCR using the deep immunoSEQ assay. For each cell subset, the extracted genomic DNA was distributed evenly across all wells of several immunoSEQ 96-well plates, and each plate served as one replicate. For unsorted PBMC, about 0.3 ug genomic DNA, equal to roughly 32,000 T cell genomes, was loaded into each replicate PCR. Ten immunoSEQ deep assay plates were used to sequence unsorted PBMC genomic DNA. Purified libraries were measured with a Qubit 3.0 fluorometer, size-checked on a Bioanalyzer 2100, and measured again with the KAPA Library Quantification kit. Each immunoSEQ 96-well plate was sequenced on its own single-read 150-cycle Illumina NextSeq 550 flow cell. In the original analysis: Because the immunoSEQ output held only junctional sequences and lacked quality scores, the filtering could not match the filtering applied to full-length reads. To assign V/J genes and CDR3, sequences were annotated against IMGT germline references using PyIR, a Python wrapper for IgBLAST v1.9. Reads were filtered out if the reads had weak V/J assignments (E-value above 1e-6), no CDR3, stop codons, out-of-frame junctions, or ambiguous translated residues. V3J clonotypes were defined as sequences sharing an identical inferred V gene, J gene, and CDR3 amino acid sequence. The percentage overlap between two repertoires was calculated by dividing the number of shared unique clonotypes by the size of the smaller repertoire. Richness of each repertoire was evaluated using RTK rarefaction, the Chao1 estimator, and Recon v2.1 estimates of unobserved clonotypes. This immuneACCESS table, as held by TCRdb, lists in-frame sequences with V and J called but not all clones. Of the missing ones, under half trace to an unresolved V gene in checked studies; the others have no known cause. Clone size and V and J calls were adopted from that table, with D and trimming inferred from the DNA. The sample records 490,000 or so clones, less than 80% of which are singletons. The top ten clones comprise over 9.5% of the sample.

The CDR1 and CDR2 encoded by the germline V gene (reference sequence) are SGHNT and YYREEE. The CDR3 starts with the cysteine, ends with the phenylalanine, and has 13 residues. Only the CDR3 region is kept as DNA, spanning 39 bases read in frame from base 1. V is pared back by 2 bases and J by 1 base, with 6 bases lying between the germline termini. On this clone itself: No antigen is known for it. Base qualities are not recorded, but no much larger clone differs from it by a single base. The same CDR3 can be traced to other DNA sequences in this sample.

This chain joins TRBV5-4 to TRBJ1-1; the D gene is perhaps TRBD1, on 5 matching bases. The sequencing input was PBMCs. This sequence was found in a woman aged 40 to 50 in good health. Some clones in this sample may be carry-over from other donors' samples. The CDR3 protein is CASSFDRNTEAFF. The DNA is as follows: TGTGCCAGCAGCTTTGACAGGAACACTGAAGCTTTCTTT.